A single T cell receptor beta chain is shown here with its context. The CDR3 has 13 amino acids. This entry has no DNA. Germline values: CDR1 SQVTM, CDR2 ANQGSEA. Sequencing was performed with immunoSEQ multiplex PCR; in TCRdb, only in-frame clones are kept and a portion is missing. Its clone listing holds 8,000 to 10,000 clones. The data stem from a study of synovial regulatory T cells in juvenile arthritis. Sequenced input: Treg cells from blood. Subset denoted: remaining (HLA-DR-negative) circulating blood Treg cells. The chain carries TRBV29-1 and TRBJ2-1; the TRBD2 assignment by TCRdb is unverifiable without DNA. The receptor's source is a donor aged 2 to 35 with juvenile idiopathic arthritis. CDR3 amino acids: CSAPGRRSNEQFF.